These 12 T cell receptor beta chains were all obtained from the same sample, sequenced in a study of T cell changes during pregnancy in multiple sclerosis. Measured with immunoSEQ multiplex PCR; TCRdb has only the in-frame clones, and not every one. Among 45,000 to 55,000 clones listed, 85% to 95% were seen once. Sequences were derived from CD4+ T cells from peripheral blood mononuclear cells, sampled in the second trimester of pregnancy. The receptors were gathered from a female donor in good health, enrolled as a control in a pregnancy study.

CDR3 residues: CASRNRGHAYNSPLHF. CDR3 nucleotide sequence: TGTGCCAGCAGGAACAGGGGGCATGCCTATAATTCACCCCTCCACTTT. The chain employs TRBV4-2 and TRBJ1-6, with 9 bases aligning to TRBD1. V was clipped by 6 bases and J by 2 bases; unmatched bases: 5. Germline loops: CDR1 LGHNA, CDR2 YNFKEQ. This CDR3 has 16 amino acids.

This chain uses TRBV7-2 with TRBJ2-7; maybe TRBD2 (5 bases). Per germline, CDR1 SGHTA and CDR2 FQGNSA. There are 15 residues in the CDR3. Trimming removed 3 bases from V and 2 bases from J, with 14 bases in between. CDR3 sequence reads: CASSLAVGGPYEQYF. The CDR3, as DNA: TGTGCCAGCAGCTTGGCAGTAGGAGGCCCCTACGAGCAGTACTTC.

This chain uses TRBV5-6 with TRBJ2-2; 8 bases are a match to TRBD1. The length of the CDR3 is 14 residues. The J segment lost 7 bases and the V segment lost 3 bases, leaving 5 bases of the junction unmatched. CDR1 is SGHDT, CDR2 YYEEEE, per germline. CDR3 DNA: TGTGCCAGCAGCTCAACAGGGGGACGCGGGGAGCTGTTTTTT. This codes for CASSSTGGRGELFF.

The chain links TRBV6-5 to TRBJ2-7; 7 bases match TRBD1. The CDR3 has 13 amino acids. The V gene's germline CDR1 is MNHEY and CDR2 SVGAGI. After removal of 7 bases from V and 7 bases from J, the junction contained 10 bases not matched to a gene. Here the CDR3 reads CASTRQGRGEQYF. CDR3 coding DNA: TGTGCCAGCACCCGACAGGGTCGAGGAGAGCAGTACTTC.

V is TRBV10-3 and J is TRBJ2-1; 11 bases agree with TRBD2. Losses at the gene ends were 10 bases for V and 3 bases for J; bases not matched to a gene: 8. Looked up from germline, CDR1 is ENHRY and CDR2 is SYGVKD. CDR3 size: 15 residues. CDR3 bases: TGTGCCACCTTAACCGGGACTAGCGGCTACAATGAGCAGTTCTTC. It is translated as CATLTGTSGYNEQFF.

The rearrangement joins TRBV5-4 to TRBJ2-5; 11 bases align to TRBD2. The CDR3 contains 15 residues. The J segment lost 2 bases and the V segment lost 3 bases, leaving 3 bases of the junction unmatched. Germline V gives CDR1 SGHNT, CDR2 YYREEE (reference sequence). The CDR3 DNA sequence: TGTGCCAGCAGCTCACTAGCGGGAGTTCAAGAGACCCAGTACTTC. Translated: CASSSLAGVQETQYF.

The J gene is TRBJ1-1, the V gene TRBV28; a weak D match, TRBD1 (5 bases). Germline CDR1 and CDR2: MDHEN and SYDVKM. The V and J ends lost 5 bases and 8 bases respectively, with 21 bases between them. The CDR3 length is 15 residues. CDR3 amino acids: CASSPPDSTGEEAFF. In nucleotides, the CDR3 is TGTGCCAGCAGTCCCCCCGATAGCACAGGCGAGGAAGCTTTCTTT.

The chain recombines TRBV14 with TRBJ1-2; D may be TRBD1 (6 bases). V shed 1 base and J shed 5 bases, with 8 bases lying between them. CDR1 and CDR2 (germline): SGHDN, FVKESK. The CDR3 is 13 amino acids. For the CDR3, the DNA is TGTGCCAGCAGCCAAGGGCAGGGGTATGGCTACACCTTC. Translation gives CASSQGQGYGYTF.

This sequence joins TRBV28 and TRBJ2-7, with 10 bases lining up with TRBD2. The CDR3 extends over 14 amino acids. Looked up from germline, CDR1 is MDHEN and CDR2 is SYDVKM. Trimming at V came to 8 bases and at J to 3 bases, leaving 7 bases not matched to a gene. The CDR3 loop reads CASEAAGGSYEQYF. CDR3 sequence (DNA): TGTGCCAGCGAGGCAGCGGGAGGGAGCTACGAGCAGTACTTC.

The J gene is TRBJ2-2, the V gene TRBV18, with 7 nucleotides matching TRBD1. The V gene's germline CDR1 is KGHSH and CDR2 LQKENI. The CDR3 is made up of 15 amino acids. The V segment lost 2 bases and the J segment 3 bases; nucleotides outside the gene matches: 3. The CDR3 DNA follows: TGTGCCAGCTCACCAAGGGGGCAGGACACCGGGGAGCTGTTTTTT. Protein sequence: CASSPRGQDTGELFF.

V and J are TRBV15 and TRBJ2-5; the D is unclear. Trimming pared 3 bases from V and 1 base from J, leaving 18 bases between. Germline V lookup: CDR1 LNHNV, CDR2 YYDKDF (reference sequence). The CDR3 length is 17 residues. The CDR3 loop is CATSRSRLPRIQETQYF. DNA for the CDR3: TGTGCCACCAGCAGGTCGCGACTCCCTCGAATCCAAGAGACCCAGTACTTC.

V usage is TRBV12-5 and J usage is TRBJ2-7; D unresolved. From germline, CDR1 is LGHNT and CDR2 FRNRAP. CDR3 length: 12 amino acids. V lost 6 bases and J 1 base, leaving 7 bases between the germline ends. The CDR3 DNA sequence: TGTGCTAGTGGACCTACGTCCTACGAGCAGTACTTC. This translates into CASGPTSYEQYF.